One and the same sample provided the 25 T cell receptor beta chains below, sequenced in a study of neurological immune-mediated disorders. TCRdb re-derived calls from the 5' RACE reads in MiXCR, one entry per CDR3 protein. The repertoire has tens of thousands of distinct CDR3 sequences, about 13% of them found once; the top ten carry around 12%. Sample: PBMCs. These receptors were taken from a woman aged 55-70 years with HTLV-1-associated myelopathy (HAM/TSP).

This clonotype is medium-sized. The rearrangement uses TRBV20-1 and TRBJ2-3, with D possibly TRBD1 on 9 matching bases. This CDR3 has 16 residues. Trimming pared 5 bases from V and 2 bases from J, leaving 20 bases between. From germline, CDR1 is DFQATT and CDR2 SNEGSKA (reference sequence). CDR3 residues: CSAWTGASGLTDTQYF. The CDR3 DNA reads TGCAGTGCTTGGACAGGGGCTAGCGGGCTCACAGATACGCAGTATTTT.

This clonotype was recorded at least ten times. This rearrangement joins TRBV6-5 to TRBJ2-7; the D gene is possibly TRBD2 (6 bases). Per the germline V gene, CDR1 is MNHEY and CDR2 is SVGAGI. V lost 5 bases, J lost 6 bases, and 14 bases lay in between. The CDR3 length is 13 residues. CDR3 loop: CASSRRLEGEQYF. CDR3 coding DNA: TGTGCCAGCAGTCGAAGACTAGAGGGCGAGCAGTACTTC.

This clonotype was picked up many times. The DNA of the CDR3 is TGTGCCAGCAGCGTACAACGGAACACTGAAGCTTTCTTT. This translates into CASSVQRNTEAFF. This chain connects TRBV9 to TRBJ1-1; D unresolved. This CDR3 contains 13 residues. CDR1 SGDLS and CDR2 YYNGEE come from the germline V gene. V was trimmed by 1 base and J by 1 base, leaving 5 bases between them. The full variable domain, in which reference TRBV9 and TRBJ1-1 provide the parts outside the CDR3, is DSGVTQTPKHLITATGQRVTLRCSPRSGDLSVYWYQQSLDQGLQFLIQYYNGEERAKGNILERFSAQQFPDLHSELNLSSLELGDSALYFCASSVQRNTEAFFGQGTRLTVV.

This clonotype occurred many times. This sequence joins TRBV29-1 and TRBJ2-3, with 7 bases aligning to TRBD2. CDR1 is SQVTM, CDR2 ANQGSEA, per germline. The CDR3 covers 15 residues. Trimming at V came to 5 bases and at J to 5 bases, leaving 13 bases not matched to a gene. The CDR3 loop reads CSVNLLAGVVDTQYF. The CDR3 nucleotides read TGCAGCGTTAATTTACTGGCGGGAGTGGTAGATACGCAGTATTTT.

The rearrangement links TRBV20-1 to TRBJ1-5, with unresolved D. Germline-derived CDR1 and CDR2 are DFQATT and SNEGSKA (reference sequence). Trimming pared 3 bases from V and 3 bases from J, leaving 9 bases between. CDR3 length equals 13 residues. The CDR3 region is CSARSGLNQPQHF. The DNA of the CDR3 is TGCAGTGCTAGGTCGGGCCTCAATCAGCCCCAGCATTTT.

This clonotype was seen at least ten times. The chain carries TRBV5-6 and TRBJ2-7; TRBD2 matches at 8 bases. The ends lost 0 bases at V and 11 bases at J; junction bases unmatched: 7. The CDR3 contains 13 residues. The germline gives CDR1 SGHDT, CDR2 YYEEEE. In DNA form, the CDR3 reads TGTGCCAGCAGCTTGGGTTCGTCGACTAGCGAGTACTTC. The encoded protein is CASSLGSSTSEYF.

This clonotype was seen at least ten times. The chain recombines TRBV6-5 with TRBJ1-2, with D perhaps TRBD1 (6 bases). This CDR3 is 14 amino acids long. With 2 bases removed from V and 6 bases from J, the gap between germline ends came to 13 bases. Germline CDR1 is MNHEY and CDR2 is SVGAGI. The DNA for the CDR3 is TGTGCCAGCAGTTACATGGGGGGGGGGCATGGCTACACCTTC. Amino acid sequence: CASSYMGGGHGYTF.

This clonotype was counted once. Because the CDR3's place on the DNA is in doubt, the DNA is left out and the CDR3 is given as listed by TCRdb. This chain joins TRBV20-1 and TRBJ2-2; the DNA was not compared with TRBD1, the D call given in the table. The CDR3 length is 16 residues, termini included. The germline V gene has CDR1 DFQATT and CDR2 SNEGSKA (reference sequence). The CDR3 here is CSAGPGGADTGELFFF.

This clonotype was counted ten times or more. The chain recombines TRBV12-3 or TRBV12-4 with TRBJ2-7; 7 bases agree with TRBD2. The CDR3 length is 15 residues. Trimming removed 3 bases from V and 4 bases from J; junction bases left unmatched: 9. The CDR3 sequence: CASSFTPGTKYEQYF. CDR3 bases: TGTGCCAGCAGTTTCACTCCCGGGACTAAGTACGAGCAGTACTTC.

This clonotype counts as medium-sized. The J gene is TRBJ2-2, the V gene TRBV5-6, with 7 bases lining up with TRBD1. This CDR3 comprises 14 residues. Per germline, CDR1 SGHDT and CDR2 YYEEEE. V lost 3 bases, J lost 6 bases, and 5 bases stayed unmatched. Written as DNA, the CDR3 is TGTGCCAGCAGCTGGTACCAGGGGGCCGGGGAGCTGTTTTTT. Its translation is CASSWYQGAGELFF.

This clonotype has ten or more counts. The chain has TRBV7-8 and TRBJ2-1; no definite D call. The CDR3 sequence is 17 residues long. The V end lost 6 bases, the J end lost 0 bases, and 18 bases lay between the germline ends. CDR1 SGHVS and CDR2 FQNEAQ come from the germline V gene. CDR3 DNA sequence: TGTGCCAGCAGTCCTGAAGAGGCTGGTCGCTCCTACAATGAGCAGTTCTTC. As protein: CASSPEEAGRSYNEQFF.

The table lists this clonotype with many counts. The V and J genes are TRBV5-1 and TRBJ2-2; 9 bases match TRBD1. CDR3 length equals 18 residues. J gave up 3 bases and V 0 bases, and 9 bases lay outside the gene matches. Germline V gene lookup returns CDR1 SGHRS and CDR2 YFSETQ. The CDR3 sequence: CASSLDIPGTGHTGELFF. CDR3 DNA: TGCGCCAGCAGCTTGGACATTCCCGGGACAGGGCACACCGGGGAGCTGTTTTTT.

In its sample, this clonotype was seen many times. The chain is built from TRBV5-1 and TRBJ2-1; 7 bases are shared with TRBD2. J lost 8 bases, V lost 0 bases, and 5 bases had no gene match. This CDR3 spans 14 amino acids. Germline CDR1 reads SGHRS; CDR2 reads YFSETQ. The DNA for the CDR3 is TGCGCCAGCAGCTTGGGGACTAGTGGGGATGAGCAGTTCTTC. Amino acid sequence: CASSLGTSGDEQFF.

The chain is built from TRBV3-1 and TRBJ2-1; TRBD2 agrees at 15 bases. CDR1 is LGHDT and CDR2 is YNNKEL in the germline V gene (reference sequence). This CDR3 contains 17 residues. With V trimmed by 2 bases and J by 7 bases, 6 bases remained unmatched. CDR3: CASSQWTSGRASNEQFF. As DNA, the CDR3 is TGTGCCAGCAGCCAATGGACTAGCGGGAGGGCGTCGAATGAGCAGTTCTTC.

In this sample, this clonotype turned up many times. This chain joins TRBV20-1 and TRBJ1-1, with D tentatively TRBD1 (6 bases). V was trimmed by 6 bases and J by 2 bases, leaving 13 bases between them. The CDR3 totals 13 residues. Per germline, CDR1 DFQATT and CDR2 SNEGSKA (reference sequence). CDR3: CSARGGGNTEAFF. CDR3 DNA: TGCAGTGCCAGGGGCGGGGGCAACACTGAAGCTTTCTTT.

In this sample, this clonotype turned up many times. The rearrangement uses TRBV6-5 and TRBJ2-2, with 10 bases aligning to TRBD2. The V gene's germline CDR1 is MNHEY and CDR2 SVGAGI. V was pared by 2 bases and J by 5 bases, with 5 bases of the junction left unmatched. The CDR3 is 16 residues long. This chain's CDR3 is CASSYGASGSTGELFF. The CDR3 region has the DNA TGTGCCAGCAGTTACGGGGCTAGCGGGAGTACCGGGGAGCTGTTTTTT.

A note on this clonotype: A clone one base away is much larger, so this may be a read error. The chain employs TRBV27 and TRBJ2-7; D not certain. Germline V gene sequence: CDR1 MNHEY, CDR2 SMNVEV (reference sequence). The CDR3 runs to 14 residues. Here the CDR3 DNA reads TGTGACAGCAGTCCTTTTCGTAGCACCTACGAGCAGTACTTC. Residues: CDSSPFRSTYEQYF.

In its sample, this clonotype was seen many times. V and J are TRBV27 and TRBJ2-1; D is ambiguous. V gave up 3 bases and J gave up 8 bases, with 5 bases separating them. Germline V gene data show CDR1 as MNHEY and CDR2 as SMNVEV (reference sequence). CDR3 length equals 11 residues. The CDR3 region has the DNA TGTGCCAGCAGTTTCGGCTATGAGCAGTTCTTC. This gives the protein CASSFGYEQFF.

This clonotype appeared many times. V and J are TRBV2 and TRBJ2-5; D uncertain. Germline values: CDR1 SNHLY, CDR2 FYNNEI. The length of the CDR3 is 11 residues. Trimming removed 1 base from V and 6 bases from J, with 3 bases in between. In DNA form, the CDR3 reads TGTGCCAGCAGTGAAGTAAAGACCCAGTACTTC. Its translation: CASSEVKTQYF.

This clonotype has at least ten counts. This CDR3 is CASSSPAGGVEETQYF. The DNA for the CDR3 is TGTGCCAGCAGCTCCCCAGCGGGAGGGGTCGAGGAGACCCAGTACTTC. The V call is TRBV7-2, the J call TRBJ2-5; 10 nucleotides agree with TRBD2. This CDR3 spans 16 amino acids. Germline trimming cut 4 bases from V and 5 bases from J; bases unmatched to any gene: 10. Germline loops: CDR1 SGHTA, CDR2 FQGNSA. Looking up the rest from reference TRBV7-2 and TRBJ2-5 gives the full variable domain: GAGVSQSPSNKVTEKGKDVELRCDPISGHTALYWYRQSLGQGLEFLIYFQGNSAPDKSGLPSDRFSAERTGGSVSTLTIQRTQQEDSAVYLCASSSPAGGVEETQYFGPGTRLLVL.

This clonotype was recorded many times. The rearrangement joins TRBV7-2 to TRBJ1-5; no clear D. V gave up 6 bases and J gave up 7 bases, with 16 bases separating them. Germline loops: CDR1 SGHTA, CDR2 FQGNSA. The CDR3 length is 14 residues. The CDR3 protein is CASSYDGGSQPQHF. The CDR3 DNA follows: TGTGCCAGCAGTTACGACGGAGGCAGCCAGCCCCAGCATTTT.

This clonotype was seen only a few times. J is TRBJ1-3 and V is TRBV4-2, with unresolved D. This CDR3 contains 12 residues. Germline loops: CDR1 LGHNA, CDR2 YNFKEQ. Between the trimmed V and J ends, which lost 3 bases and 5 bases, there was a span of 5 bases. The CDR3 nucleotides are TGTGCCAGCAGCCAGGGGAGAAACACCATATATTTT. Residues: CASSQGRNTIYF.

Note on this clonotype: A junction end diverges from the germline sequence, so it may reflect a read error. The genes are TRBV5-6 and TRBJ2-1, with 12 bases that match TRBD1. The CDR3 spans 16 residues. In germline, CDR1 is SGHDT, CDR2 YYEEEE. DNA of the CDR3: TGTGCCAGCAGCTTGGTGGGGGACAGGGGGCTGGATGAGCATTTCTTC. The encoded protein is CASSLVGDRGLDEHFF.

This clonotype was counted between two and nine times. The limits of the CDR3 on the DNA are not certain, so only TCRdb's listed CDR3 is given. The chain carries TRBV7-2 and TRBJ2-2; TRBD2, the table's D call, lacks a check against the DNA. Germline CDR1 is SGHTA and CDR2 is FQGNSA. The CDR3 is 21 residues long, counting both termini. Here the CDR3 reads CASSFYICSARSGANIGELFF.

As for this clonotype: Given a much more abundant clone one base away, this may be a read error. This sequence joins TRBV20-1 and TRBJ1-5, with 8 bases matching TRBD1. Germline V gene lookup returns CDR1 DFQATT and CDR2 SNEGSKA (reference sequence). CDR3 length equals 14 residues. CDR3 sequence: CSASRTGRNQSQHF. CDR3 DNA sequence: TGCAGTGCTAGCAGGACAGGGCGCAATCAGTCCCAGCATTTT.